This T cell receptor beta chain was captured by sequencing in a study of cytomegalovirus exposure and HLA in healthy donors. Study-wide findings and caveats: Per a later analysis, HLA-associated TCR beta chains showed more clonal expansion than other, equally common TCR beta chains. A previous analysis found most TCR beta V segments productive roughly 87% or roughly 30% of the time.

A multiplex PCR was run with 60 Vbeta primers and 13 Jbeta primers. Clones were sequenced by immunoSEQ multiplex PCR, and TCRdb holds only the in-frame ones, with some missing. This repertoire shows around 74,000 clones, approximately 78% found once; its top ten account for approximately 3.4%. This CDR3 spans 13 amino acids. CDR1 is SNHLY, CDR2 FYNNEI, per germline. With 8 bases removed from V and 5 bases from J, the gap between germline ends came to 10 bases. The donors, nominally healthy at sampling, likely had unrecorded immune exposures. As concerns this clone: Its target is unknown.

The rearrangement links TRBV2 to TRBJ1-6; D might be TRBD1 (5 bases). Sequenced input: PBMCs. This sequence was found in a man between 35 and 55 years old in good health and CMV-seronegative. CDR3 DNA: TGTGCCAGCTGGACAAGCAATAATTCACCCCTCCACTTT. Amino acids: CASWTSNNSPLHF.